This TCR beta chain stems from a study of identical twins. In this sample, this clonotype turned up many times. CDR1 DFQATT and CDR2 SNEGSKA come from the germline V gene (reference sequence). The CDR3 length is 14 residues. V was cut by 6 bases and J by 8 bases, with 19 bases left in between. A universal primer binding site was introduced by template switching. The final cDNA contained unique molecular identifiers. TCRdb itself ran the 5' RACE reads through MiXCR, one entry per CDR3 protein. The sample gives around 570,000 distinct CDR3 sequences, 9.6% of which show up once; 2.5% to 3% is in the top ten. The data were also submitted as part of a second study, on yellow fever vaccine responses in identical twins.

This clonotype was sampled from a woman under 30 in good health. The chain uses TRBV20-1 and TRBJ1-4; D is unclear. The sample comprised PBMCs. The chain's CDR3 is CSAPTFGRAEKLFF. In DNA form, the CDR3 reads TGCAGTGCCCCGACCTTCGGCCGCGCGGAAAAACTGTTTTTT.